This is a list of T cell receptor beta chains from one sample in a study of cytomegalovirus exposure and HLA in healthy donors. Assay: immunoSEQ multiplex PCR; the TCRdb copy retains only in-frame clones and omits some. The data show 75,000 to 95,000 clones, about three fifths seen once. The sequenced material came from PBMCs. All receptors derive from a man aged 30-40 years in good health and CMV-seronegative. Both conserved end residues are part of each CDR3. D genes are given only for firm matches. Expanded clones get a size class; other rows say once, few or many, or leave the size out.

. | TRBJ1-6 | . | TRBV2 | CASMTGTPNSPLHF | TGTGCCAGCATGACCGGGACACCTAATTCACCCCTCCACTTT
TRBD1 | TRBJ2-7 | . | TRBV9 | CASSVGGTGNEQYF | TGTGCCAGCAGCGTAGGTGGGACAGGGAACGAGCAGTACTTC
TRBD2 | TRBJ2-2 | . | TRBV28 | CASSLLAGARELFF | TGTGCCAGCAGCCTACTAGCGGGGGCCCGGGAGCTGTTTTTT
TRBD2 | TRBJ2-1 | . | TRBV7-9 | CASSLTSGRTEQFF | TGTGCCAGCAGCTTAACTAGCGGGAGAACGGAGCAGTTCTTC
TRBD2 | TRBJ2-2 | . | TRBV27 | CASSLSSSGGARGGELFF | TGTGCCAGCAGTTTGAGTTCTAGCGGGGGGGCTCGGGGCGGGGAGCTGTTTTTT
TRBD2 | TRBJ2-1 | . | TRBV10-3 | CAISESVRLAGLNEQFF | TGTGCCATCAGTGAGTCCGTACGACTAGCGGGTTTAAATGAGCAGTTCTTC
. | TRBJ2-3 | . | TRBV6-5 | CASKGGPTDTQYF | TGTGCCAGCAAAGGCGGCCCCACAGATACGCAGTATTTT
. | TRBJ1-1 | few | TRBV9 | CASSVVQERNEAFF | TGTGCCAGCAGCGTAGTACAGGAACGGAATGAAGCTTTCTTT
TRBD2 | TRBJ2-1 | . | TRBV15 | CATSREAQAGGSGSGEQFF | TGTGCCACCAGCAGAGAAGCTCAAGCGGGAGGCTCGGGGTCGGGAGAGCAGTTCTTC
. | TRBJ2-2 | . | TRBV7-3 | CASSLGAYTGELFF | TGTGCCAGCAGCTTGGGGGCCTACACCGGGGAGCTGTTTTTT
TRBD2 | TRBJ2-7 | . | TRBV4-1 | CASSQGLAGPFYEQYF | TGCGCCAGCAGCCAAGGACTAGCGGGACCATTCTACGAGCAGTACTTC
TRBD2 | TRBJ2-7 | . | TRBV7-2 | CASSLQRGGLEQYF | TGTGCCAGCAGCCTTCAGCGGGGGGGCCTCGAGCAGTACTTC
. | TRBJ2-1 | . | TRBV7-3 | CASSPGLISEQFF | TGTGCCAGCAGCCCCGGACTAATCAGTGAGCAGTTCTTC
. | TRBJ2-7 | few | TRBV6-5 | CASMASGTGIGEQYF | TGTGCCAGCATGGCGTCGGGAACGGGAATTGGCGAGCAGTACTTC
TRBD1 | TRBJ2-7 | . | TRBV2 | CASSGRGHSYEQYF | TGTGCCAGCAGTGGTAGGGGGCACTCCTACGAGCAGTACTTC
TRBD2 | TRBJ2-5 | . | TRBV7-3 | CASSYEAGGPETQYF | TGTGCCAGCAGCTACGAAGCGGGGGGGCCCGAGACCCAGTACTTC
TRBD2 | TRBJ2-7 | . | TRBV4-1 | CASSQARREGFYEQYF | TGCGCCAGCAGCCAAGCCCGTCGGGAGGGATTTTACGAGCAGTACTTC
TRBD1 | TRBJ1-1 | . | TRBV10-3 | CATGQGGNTEAFF | TGTGCCACGGGACAGGGTGGGAACACCGAAGCTTTCTTT